This TCR beta chain was obtained from a study of blood T cell repertoires in COVID-19. The CDR3 runs 14 residues. CDR1 SGHTA and CDR2 FQGNSA come from the germline V gene. V lost 2 bases to trimming and J lost 8 bases, with 12 bases between them. This clone was counted a few times. Data came from immunoSEQ multiplex PCR; TCRdb stores just in-frame clones and leaves some out. The sample shows around 130,000 clones, approximately 80% of them seen only once. The chain carries TRBV7-2 and TRBJ1-4; D is unresolved. The sample comprised peripheral blood. The receptor comes from a woman aged 60 to 75 with acute or convalescent COVID-19. CDR3 coding DNA: TGTGCCAGCAGCTTAAGTTTCACAGCAGAAAAACTGTTTTTT. The encoded protein is CASSLSFTAEKLFF.